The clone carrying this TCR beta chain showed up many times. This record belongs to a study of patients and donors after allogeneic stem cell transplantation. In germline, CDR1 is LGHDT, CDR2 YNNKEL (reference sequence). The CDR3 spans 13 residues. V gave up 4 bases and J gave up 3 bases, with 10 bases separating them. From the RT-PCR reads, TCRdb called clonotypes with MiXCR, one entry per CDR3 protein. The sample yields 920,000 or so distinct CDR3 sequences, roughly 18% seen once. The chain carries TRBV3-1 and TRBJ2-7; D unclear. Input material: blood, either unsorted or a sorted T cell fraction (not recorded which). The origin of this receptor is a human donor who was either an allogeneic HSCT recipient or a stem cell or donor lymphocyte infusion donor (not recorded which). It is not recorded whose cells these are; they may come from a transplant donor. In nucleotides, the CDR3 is TGTGCCAGCAGCCTCTACCGCGGCTACGAGCAGTACTTC. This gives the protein CASSLYRGYEQYF.